Given below is one TCR beta chain in context. The CDR3 has 14 amino acids. V lost 5 bases, J lost 2 bases, and 6 bases stayed unmatched. This entry comes from a study of identical twins. TCRdb ran MiXCR on the 5' RACE reads and lists one entry per CDR3 protein. The sample has approximately 700,000 distinct CDR3 sequences, 18% seen once. The same specimen was also included in a second study, on T cells expressing NK-cell markers.

This clonotype originated in a woman between 18 and 29 years old in good health. Sequenced: PBMCs. The V and J genes are TRBV12-3 or TRBV12-4 and TRBJ2-7, with 7 bases matching TRBD2. The CDR3 here is CASSPVGGTYEQYF. The CDR3 DNA reads as TGTGCCAGCAGTCCGGTGGGAGGGACCTACGAGCAGTACTTC.